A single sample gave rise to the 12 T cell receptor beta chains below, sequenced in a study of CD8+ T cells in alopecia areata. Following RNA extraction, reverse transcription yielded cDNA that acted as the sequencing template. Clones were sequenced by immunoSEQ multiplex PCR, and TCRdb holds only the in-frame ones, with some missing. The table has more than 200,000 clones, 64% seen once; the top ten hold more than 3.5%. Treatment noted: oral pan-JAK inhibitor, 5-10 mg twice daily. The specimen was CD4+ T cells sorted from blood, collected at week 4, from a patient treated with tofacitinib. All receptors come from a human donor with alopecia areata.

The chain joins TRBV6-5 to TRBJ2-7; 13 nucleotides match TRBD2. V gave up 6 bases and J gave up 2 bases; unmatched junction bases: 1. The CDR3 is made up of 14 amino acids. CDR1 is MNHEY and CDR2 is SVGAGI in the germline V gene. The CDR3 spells CASRTSGGAYEQYF. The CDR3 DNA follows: TGTGCCAGCAGAACTAGCGGGGGGGCCTACGAGCAGTACTTC.

CDR3 DNA sequence: TGTGCCAGCTCACCAGGGTTAGAGACCCAGTACTTC. Amino acid sequence: CASSPGLETQYF. The V call is TRBV18, the J call TRBJ2-5, with D unclear. The germline CDR1 and CDR2 sequences are KGHSH and LQKENI. The germline V and J ends were trimmed by 2 bases and 4 bases, with 5 bases remaining between them. The CDR3 is 12 residues long.

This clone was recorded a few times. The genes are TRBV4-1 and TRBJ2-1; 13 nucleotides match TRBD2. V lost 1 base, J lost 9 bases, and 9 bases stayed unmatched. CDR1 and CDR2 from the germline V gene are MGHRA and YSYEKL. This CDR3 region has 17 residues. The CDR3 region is CASSQVAGTSGDAEQFF. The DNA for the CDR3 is TGCGCCAGCAGCCAAGTGGCTGGGACTAGCGGGGATGCTGAGCAGTTCTTC.

The CDR3 here is CASSLLAGGYNEQFF. The CDR3 DNA reads TGCGCCAGCAGCTTGTTAGCGGGGGGATACAATGAGCAGTTCTTC. This chain connects TRBV5-1 to TRBJ2-1; 10 nucleotides line up with TRBD2. Germline V CDR1 and CDR2: SGHRS, YFSETQ. The CDR3 totals 15 residues. After removal of 1 base from V and 4 bases from J, the junction contained 2 bases not matched to a gene.

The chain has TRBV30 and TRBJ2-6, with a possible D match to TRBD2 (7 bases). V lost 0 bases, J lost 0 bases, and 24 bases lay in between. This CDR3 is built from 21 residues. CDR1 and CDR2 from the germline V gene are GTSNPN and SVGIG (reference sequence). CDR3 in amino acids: CAWSVTYPSLGGGSGANVLTF. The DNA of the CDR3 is TGTGCCTGGAGTGTGACGTACCCGTCGTTGGGAGGGGGCTCTGGGGCCAACGTCCTGACTTTC. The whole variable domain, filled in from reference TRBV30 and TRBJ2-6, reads SQTIHQWPATLVQPVGSPLSLECTVEGTSNPNLYWYRQAAGRGLQLLFYSVGIGQISSEVPQNLSASRPQDRQFILSSKKLLLSDSGFYLCAWSVTYPSLGGGSGANVLTFGAGSRLTVL.

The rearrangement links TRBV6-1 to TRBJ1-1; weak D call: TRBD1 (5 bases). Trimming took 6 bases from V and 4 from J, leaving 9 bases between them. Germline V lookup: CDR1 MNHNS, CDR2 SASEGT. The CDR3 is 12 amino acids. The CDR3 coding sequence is TGTGCCAGCAGAAAGGGGACCACTGAAGCTTTCTTT. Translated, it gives CASRKGTTEAFF.

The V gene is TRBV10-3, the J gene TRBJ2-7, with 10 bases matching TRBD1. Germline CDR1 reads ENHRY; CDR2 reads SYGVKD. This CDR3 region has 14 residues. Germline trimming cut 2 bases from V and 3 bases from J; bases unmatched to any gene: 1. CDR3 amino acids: CAISEGQGDYEQYF. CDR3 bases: TGTGCCATCAGTGAGGGACAGGGGGACTACGAGCAGTACTTC.

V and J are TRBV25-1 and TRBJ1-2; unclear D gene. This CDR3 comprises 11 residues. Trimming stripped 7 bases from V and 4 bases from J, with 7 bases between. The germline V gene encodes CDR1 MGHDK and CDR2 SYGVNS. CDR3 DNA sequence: TGTGCCAGCACCGGCGGCTATGGCTACACCTTC. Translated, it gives CASTGGYGYTF.

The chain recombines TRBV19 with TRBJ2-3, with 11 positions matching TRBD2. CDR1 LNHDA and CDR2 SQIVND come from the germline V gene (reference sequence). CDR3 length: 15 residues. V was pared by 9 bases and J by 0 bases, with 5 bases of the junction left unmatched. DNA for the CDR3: TGTGCCAGCGCCCGGACTAGCGGGAGCACAGATACGCAGTATTTT. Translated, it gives CASARTSGSTDTQYF.

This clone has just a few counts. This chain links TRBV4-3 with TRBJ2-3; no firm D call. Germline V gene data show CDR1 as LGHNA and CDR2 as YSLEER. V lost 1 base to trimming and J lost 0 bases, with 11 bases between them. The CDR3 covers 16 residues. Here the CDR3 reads CASSQGVVSSTDTQYF. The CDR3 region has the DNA TGCGCCAGCAGCCAAGGGGTAGTGTCCAGCACAGATACGCAGTATTTT.

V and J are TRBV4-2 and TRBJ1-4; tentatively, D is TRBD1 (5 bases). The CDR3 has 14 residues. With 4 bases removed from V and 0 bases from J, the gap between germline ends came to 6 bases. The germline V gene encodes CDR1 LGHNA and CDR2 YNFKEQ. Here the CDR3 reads CASSRGATNEKLFF. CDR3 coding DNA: TGTGCCAGCAGCCGGGGGGCAACTAATGAAAAACTGTTTTTT.

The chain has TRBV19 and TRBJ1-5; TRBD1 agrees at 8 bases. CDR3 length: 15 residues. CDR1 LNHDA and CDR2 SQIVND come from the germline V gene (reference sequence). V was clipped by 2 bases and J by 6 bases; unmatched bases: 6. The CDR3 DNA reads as TGTGCCAGTAGTATACTTACAGGGGGGAGTCAGCCCCAGCATTTT. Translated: CASSILTGGSQPQHF.